This T cell receptor (beta chain) was profiled in a study of human T cells and chemical hapten exposure. Individual cDNA molecules (in the library) carried attached unique molecular identifiers. How the authors handled the data: Sequenced samples showed a median of approximately 96,000 TCRs each, with counts running from 23,224 to 690,600. TCRdb processed the RACE reads anew with MiXCR; each CDR3 protein has one entry. What appears here as the V and J calls and clone size reflects TCRdb's work, not the paper's. Of more than 85,000 distinct CDR3 sequences in the sample, less than 40% are singletons; the top ten hold roughly 2.7%. There are 15 residues in the CDR3. Trimming removed 4 bases from V and 3 bases from J; junction bases left unmatched: 6. Germline lookup yields CDR1 SGHNT and CDR2 YYREEE (reference sequence). This clonotype turned up a few times. Time point specified: patch test 3, about 24 weeks after DPC sensitization. Noted treatment: therapeutic diphenylcyclopropenone sensitization with weekly scalp DPC. Blood was drawn before each patch test was applied. Total RNA was extracted from unfractionated whole blood.

The chain recombines TRBV5-4 with TRBJ2-5, with 10 bases matching TRBD1. This clonotype was sampled from a man between 35 and 55 years old with alopecia areata. Some clones in this sample may be carry-over from other donors' samples. The source was whole blood, collected in connection with sensitization to the hapten diphenylcyclopropenone (DPC). CDR3 residues: CASSPKDRGKETQYF. The CDR3 DNA sequence: TGTGCCAGCAGCCCTAAGGACAGGGGGAAAGAGACCCAGTACTTC.